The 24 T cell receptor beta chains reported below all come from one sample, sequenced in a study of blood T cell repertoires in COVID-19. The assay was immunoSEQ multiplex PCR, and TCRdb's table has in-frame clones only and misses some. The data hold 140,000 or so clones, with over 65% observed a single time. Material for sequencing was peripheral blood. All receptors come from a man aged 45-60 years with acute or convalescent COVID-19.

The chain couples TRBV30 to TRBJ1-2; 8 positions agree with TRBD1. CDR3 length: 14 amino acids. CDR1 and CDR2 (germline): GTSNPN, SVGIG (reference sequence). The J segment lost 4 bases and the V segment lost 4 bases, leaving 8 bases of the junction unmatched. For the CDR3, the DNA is TGTGCCTGGACTCCGGGACAGGTCCTCTATGGCTACACCTTC. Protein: CAWTPGQVLYGYTF.

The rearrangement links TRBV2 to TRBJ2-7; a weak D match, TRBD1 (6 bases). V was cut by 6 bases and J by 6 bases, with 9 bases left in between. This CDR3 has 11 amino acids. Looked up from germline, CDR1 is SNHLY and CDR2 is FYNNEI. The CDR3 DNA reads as TGTGCCAGCAGAGCAGGGGCCGAGCAGTACTTC. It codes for CASRAGAEQYF.

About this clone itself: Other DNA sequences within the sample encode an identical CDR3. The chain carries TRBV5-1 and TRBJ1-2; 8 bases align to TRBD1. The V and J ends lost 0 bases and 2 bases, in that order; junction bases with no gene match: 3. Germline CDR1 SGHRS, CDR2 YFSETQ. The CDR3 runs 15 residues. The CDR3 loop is CASSLDGQGNYGYTF. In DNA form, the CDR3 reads TGCGCCAGCAGCTTGGACGGACAGGGAAACTATGGCTACACCTTC.

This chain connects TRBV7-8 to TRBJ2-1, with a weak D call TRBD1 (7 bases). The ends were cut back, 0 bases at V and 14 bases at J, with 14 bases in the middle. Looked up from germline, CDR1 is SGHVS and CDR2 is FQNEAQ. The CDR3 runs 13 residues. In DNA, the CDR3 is TGTGCCAGCAGCTTAGCGCGGGACAGAGGGGAGTTCTTC. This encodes CASSLARDRGEFF. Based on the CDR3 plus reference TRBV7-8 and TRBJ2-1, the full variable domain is GAGVSQSPRYKVAKRGQDVALRCDPISGHVSLFWYQQALGQGPEFLTYFQNEAQLDKSGLPSDRFFAERPEGSVSTLKIQRTQQEDSAVYLCASSLARDRGEFFGPGTRLTVL.

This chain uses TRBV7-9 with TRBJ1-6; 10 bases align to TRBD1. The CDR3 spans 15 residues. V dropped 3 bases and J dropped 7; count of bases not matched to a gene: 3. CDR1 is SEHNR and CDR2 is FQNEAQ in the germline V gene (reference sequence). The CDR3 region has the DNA TGTGCCAGCAGCTTCGGACAGGGGGAAAATTCACCCCTCCACTTT. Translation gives CASSFGQGENSPLHF.

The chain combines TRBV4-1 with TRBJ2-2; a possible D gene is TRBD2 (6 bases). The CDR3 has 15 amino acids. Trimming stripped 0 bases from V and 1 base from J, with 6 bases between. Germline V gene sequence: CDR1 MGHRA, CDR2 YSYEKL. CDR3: CASSQEGGNTGELFF. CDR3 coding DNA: TGCGCCAGCAGCCAAGAGGGAGGGAACACCGGGGAGCTGTTTTTT.

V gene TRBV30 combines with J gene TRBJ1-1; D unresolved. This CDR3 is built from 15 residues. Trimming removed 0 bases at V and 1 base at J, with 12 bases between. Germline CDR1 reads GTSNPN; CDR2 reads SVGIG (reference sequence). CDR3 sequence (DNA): TGTGCCTGGAGTGTACGTCGGGTTGGGAACACTGAAGCTTTCTTT. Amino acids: CAWSVRRVGNTEAFF.

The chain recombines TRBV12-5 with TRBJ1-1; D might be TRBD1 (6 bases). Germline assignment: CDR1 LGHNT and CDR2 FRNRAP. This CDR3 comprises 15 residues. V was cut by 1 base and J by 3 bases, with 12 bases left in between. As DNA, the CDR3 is TGTGCTAGTGGTTTGGCTGGGGGGGCGTACACTGAAGCTTTCTTT. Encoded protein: CASGLAGGAYTEAFF.

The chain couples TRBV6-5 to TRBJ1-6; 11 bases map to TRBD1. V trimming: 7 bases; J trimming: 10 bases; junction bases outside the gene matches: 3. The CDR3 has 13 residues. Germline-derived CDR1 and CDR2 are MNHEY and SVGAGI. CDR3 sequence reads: CASTGQGASPLHF. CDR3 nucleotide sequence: TGTGCCAGCACCGGACAGGGGGCATCACCCCTCCACTTT.

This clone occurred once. CDR3 loop: CASRAAGVSQETQYF. Written as DNA, the CDR3 is TGTGCCAGCAGGGCGGCGGGGGTCAGCCAAGAGACCCAGTACTTC. The chain employs TRBV2 and TRBJ2-5; 7 nucleotides line up with TRBD2. Losses at the gene ends were 6 bases for V and 1 base for J; bases not matched to a gene: 8. The CDR3 has 15 residues. The germline gives CDR1 SNHLY, CDR2 FYNNEI.

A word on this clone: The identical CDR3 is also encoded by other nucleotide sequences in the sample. Here the CDR3 DNA reads TGTGCCAGCAGCGTAGCCTCAGGGGGTGATCAGCCCCAGCATTTT. This sequence encodes CASSVASGGDQPQHF. The V and J genes are TRBV9 and TRBJ1-5; 7 bases align to TRBD1. Unmatched junction bases numbered 5, after V lost 0 bases and J lost 5 bases. The CDR3 is 15 amino acids. Per the germline V gene, CDR1 is SGDLS and CDR2 is YYNGEE. Looking up the rest from reference TRBV9 and TRBJ1-5 gives the full variable domain: DSGVTQTPKHLITATGQRVTLRCSPRSGDLSVYWYQQSLDQGLQFLIQYYNGEERAKGNILERFSAQQFPDLHSELNLSSLELGDSALYFCASSVASGGDQPQHFGDGTRLSIL.

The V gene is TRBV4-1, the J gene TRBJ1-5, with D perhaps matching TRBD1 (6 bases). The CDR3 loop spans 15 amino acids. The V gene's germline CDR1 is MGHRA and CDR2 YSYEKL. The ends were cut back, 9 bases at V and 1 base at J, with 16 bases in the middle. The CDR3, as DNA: TGCGCCAGTTCTGATTACAGGGAAAGCAATCAGCCCCAGCATTTT. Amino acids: CASSDYRESNQPQHF.

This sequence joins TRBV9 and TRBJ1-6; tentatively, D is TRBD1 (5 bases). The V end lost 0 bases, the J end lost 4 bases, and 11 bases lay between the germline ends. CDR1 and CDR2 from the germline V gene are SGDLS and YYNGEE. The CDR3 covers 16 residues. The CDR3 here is CASSVDQGHYNSPLHF. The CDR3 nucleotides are TGTGCCAGCAGCGTAGACCAGGGCCATTATAATTCACCCCTCCACTTT.

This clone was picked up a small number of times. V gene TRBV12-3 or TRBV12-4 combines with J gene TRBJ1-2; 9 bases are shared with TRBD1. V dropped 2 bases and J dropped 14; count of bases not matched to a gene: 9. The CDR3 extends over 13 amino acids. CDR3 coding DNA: TGTGCCAGCAGTTTAAGGGACAGGGAGGGAGGGACCTTC. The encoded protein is CASSLRDREGGTF.

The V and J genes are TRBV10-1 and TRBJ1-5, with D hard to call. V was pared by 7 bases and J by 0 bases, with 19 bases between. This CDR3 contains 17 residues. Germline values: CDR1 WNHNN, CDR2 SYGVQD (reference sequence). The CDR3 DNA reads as TGCGCCAGCACTCTACCTAGGGAGGCATATAGCAATCAGCCCCAGCATTTT. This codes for CASTLPREAYSNQPQHF.

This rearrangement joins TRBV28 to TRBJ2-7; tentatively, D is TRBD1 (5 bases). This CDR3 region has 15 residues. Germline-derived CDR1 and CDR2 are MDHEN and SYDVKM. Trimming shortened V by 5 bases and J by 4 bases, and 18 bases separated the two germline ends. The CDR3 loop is CASSQAGWTQYEQYV. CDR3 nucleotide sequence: TGTGCCAGCAGTCAAGCCGGGTGGACACAATACGAGCAGTACGTC.

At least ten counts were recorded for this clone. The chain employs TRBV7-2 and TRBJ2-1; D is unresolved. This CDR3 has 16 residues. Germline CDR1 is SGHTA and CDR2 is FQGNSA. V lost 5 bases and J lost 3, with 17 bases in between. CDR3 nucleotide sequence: TGTGCCAGCAGCCCAAGGTGGGCTAATTACTACAATGAGCAGTTCTTC. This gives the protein CASSPRWANYYNEQFF. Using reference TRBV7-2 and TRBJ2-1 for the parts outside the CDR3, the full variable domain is GAGVSQSPSNKVTEKGKDVELRCDPISGHTALYWYRQSLGQGLEFLIYFQGNSAPDKSGLPSDRFSAERTGGSVSTLTIQRTQQEDSAVYLCASSPRWANYYNEQFFGPGTRLTVL.

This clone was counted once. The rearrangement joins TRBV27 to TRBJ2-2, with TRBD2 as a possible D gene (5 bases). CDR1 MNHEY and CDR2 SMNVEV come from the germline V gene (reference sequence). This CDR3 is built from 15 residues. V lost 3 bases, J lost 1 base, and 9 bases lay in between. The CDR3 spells CASSFRGMNTGELFF. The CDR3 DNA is TGTGCCAGCAGTTTTAGAGGGATGAACACCGGGGAGCTGTTTTTT.

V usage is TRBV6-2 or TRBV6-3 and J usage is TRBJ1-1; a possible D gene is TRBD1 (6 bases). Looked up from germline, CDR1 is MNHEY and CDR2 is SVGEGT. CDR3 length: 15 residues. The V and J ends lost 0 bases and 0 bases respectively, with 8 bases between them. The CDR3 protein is CASSYSGHLNTEAFF. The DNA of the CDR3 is TGTGCCAGCAGTTACTCGGGACACCTGAACACTGAAGCTTTCTTT.

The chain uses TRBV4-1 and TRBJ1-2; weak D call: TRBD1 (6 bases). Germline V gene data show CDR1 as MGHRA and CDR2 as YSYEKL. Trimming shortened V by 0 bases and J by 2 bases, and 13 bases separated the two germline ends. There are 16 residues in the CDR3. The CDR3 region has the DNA TGCGCCAGCAGCCAAGATGGGGGCCAGGGCAACTATGGCTACACCTTC. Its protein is CASSQDGGQGNYGYTF.

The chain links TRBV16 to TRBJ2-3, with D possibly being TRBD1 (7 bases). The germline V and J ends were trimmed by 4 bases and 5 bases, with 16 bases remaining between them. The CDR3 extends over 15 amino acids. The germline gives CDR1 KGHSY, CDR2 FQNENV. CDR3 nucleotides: TGTGCCAGCAGCCCGCGGAGGGGGCTGAAAGATACGCAGTATTTT. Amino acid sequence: CASSPRRGLKDTQYF.

This chain's CDR3 is CASSEQGTSTDTQYF. The CDR3 DNA reads as TGTGCCAGCAGCGAACAGGGTACGAGTACAGATACGCAGTATTTT. The chain carries TRBV7-9 and TRBJ2-3; TRBD1 might be the D (6 bases). The V end was cut by 5 bases, the J end by 3 bases, with 15 bases between. The CDR3 is 15 amino acids. The germline CDR1 and CDR2 sequences are SEHNR and FQNEAQ (reference sequence).

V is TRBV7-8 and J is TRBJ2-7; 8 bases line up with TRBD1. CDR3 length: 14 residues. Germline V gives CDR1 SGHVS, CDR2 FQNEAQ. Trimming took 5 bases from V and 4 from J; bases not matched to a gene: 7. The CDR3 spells CASSAFQGAYEQYF. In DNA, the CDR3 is TGTGCCAGCAGCGCGTTCCAGGGGGCTTACGAGCAGTACTTC. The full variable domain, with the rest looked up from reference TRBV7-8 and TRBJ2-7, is GAGVSQSPRYKVAKRGQDVALRCDPISGHVSLFWYQQALGQGPEFLTYFQNEAQLDKSGLPSDRFFAERPEGSVSTLKIQRTQQEDSAVYLCASSAFQGAYEQYFGPGTRLTVT.

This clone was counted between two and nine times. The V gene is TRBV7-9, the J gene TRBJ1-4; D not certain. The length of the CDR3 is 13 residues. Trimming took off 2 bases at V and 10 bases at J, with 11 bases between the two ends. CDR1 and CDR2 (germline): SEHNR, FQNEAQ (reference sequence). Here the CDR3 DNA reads TGTGCCAGCAGCTTAACGTCGAGTGGAAAACTGTTTTTT. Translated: CASSLTSSGKLFF.